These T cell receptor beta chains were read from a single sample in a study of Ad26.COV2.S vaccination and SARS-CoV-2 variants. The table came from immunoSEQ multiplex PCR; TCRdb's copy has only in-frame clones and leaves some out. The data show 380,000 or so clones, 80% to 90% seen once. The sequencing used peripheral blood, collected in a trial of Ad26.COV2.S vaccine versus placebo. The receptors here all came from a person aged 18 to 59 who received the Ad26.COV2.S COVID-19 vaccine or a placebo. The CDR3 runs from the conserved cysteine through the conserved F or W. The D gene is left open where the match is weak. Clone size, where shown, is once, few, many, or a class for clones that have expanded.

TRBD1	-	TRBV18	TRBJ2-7	TGTGCCAGCTCACCAGGCTTGGACAGGGGATTCCACGAGCAGTACTTC	CASSPGLDRGFHEQYF
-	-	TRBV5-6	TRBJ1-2	TGTGCCAGCAGCTACGAGGGCGTATATGGCTACACCTTC	CASSYEGVYGYTF
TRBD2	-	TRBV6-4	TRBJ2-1	TGTGCCAGCAGTGACGGACTAGCGGGAGGGTGGAGTGAGCAGTTCTTC	CASSDGLAGGWSEQFF
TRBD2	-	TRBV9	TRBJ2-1	TGTGCCAGCAGCGTAGCCACCGGCGGGGGGCCCTACAATGAGCAGTTCTTC	CASSVATGGGPYNEQFF
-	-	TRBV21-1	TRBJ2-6	TGTGCCGGAGGCAGGGGGGGGCTAAGCTCCGGGGCCAACGTCCTGACTTTC	CAGGRGGLSSGANVLTF
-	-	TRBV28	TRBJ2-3	TGTGCCAGCAGCGAGTCGCGGGGGCTAACAGATACGCAGTATTTT	CASSESRGLTDTQYF
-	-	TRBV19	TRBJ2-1	TGTGCCAGTAGTATTCGCAGCGCACTCTACAATGAGCAGTTCTTC	CASSIRSALYNEQFF
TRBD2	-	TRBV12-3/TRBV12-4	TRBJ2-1	TGTGCCAGCAGACTAGCGGGAATCAATGAGCAGTTCTTC	CASRLAGINEQFF
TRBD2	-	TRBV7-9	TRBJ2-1	TGTGCCAGCAGCTTGTTTCCGGGACTAATCAATGAGCAGTTCTTC	CASSLFPGLINEQFF
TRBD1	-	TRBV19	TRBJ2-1	TGTGCCAGTAGTACCCCGGGACAGCTAAATGAGCAGTTCTTC	CASSTPGQLNEQFF
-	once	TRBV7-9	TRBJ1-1	TGTGCCAGCAGCTTTCCAGGGAGCACTGAAGCTTTCTTT	CASSFPGSTEAFF
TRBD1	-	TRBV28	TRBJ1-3	TGTGCCAGCACAGGGGGCGCTGGAAACACCATATATTTT	CASTGGAGNTIYF
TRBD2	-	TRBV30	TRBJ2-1	TGTGCCTGGAGTGTACGGGGGGTAGTCAATGAGCAGTTCTTC	CAWSVRGVVNEQFF
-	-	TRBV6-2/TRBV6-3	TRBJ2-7	TGTGCCAGCAGTTACTCTGGGAGGAGGCAGTACTTC	CASSYSGRRQYF
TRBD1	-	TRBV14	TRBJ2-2	TGTGCCAGCAGCGTACACGGGACAGGGTTCGTAGGGGAGCTGTTTTTT	CASSVHGTGFVGELFF
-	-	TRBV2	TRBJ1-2	TGTGCCAGCAGTGAGCGGGACGTCGGGATCTATGGCTACACCTTC	CASSERDVGIYGYTF
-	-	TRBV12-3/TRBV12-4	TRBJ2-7	TGTGCCAGCAGTCCCGGGACCATGGGGGAGCAGTACTTC	CASSPGTMGEQYF
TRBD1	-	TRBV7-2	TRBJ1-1	TGTGCCAGCACCGCGGGACAGGTGAACACTGAAGCTTTCTTT	CASTAGQVNTEAFF
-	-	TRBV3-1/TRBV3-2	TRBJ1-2	TGTGCCAGCAGCCAGGGACTCCGGCCTAACTATGGCTACACCTTC	CASSQGLRPNYGYTF
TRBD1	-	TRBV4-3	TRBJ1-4	TGCGCCAGCAGCCACCTCGACAGGGAACCTAATGAAAAACTGTTTTTT	CASSHLDREPNEKLFF
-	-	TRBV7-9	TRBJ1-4	TGTGCCAGCAGCTACATGACGGTCGAGGAAAAACTGTTTTTT	CASSYMTVEEKLFF
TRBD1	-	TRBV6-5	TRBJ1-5	TGTGCCAGCATTCTCAGGGGGAGTGGTCAGCCCCAGCATTTT	CASILRGSGQPQHF
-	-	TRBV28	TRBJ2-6	TGTGCCAGCAGTCCCTCCGGGACTTCCAGCTCTGGGGCCAACGTCCTGACTTTC	CASSPSGTSSSGANVLTF
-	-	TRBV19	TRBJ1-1	TGTGCCAGTAGCACTCGGGCCTGGAGGATGAACACTGAAGCTTTCTTT	CASSTRAWRMNTEAFF
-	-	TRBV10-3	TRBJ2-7	TGTGCCTCCGAAGACCCAAAGGCCAACGAGCAGTACTTC	CASEDPKANEQYF
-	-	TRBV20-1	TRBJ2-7	TGCAGTGCTAGAATGGAGGCCGAGCAGTACTTC	CSARMEAEQYF
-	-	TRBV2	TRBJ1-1	TGTGCCAGCAGTGAAAGGGGGTTGGACACTGAAGCTTTCTTT	CASSERGLDTEAFF
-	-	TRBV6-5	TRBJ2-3	TGTGCCAGCAGTTACTCGTCAGGGGAGAGCACAGATACGCAGTATTTT	CASSYSSGESTDTQYF
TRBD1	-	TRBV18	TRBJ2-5	TGTGCCAGCTCACCACTCCCTAGGACAGGGACTCTGGAGACCCAGTACTTC	CASSPLPRTGTLETQYF
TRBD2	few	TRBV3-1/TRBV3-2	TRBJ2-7	TGTGCCAGCAGCCTCGGGCTTGCGGGAGCGGTGTACGAGCAGTACTTC	CASSLGLAGAVYEQYF